This T cell receptor beta chain was sequenced during a study of T cell repertoires in cytomegalovirus infection. As for the study in general: Both a matching HLA type and CMV infection were indicated by public TCR beta signatures.

Only a few counts were recorded for this clonotype. No antigen is known for it. Trimming stripped 2 bases from V and 2 bases from J, with 13 bases between. CDR1 SGHVS and CDR2 FQNEAQ come from the germline V gene. The CDR3 is made up of 15 amino acids. General study points: Individuals carrying CMV plus the relevant HLA were identified by cumulative frequency of public TCR beta families.

TCRdb fed the reads into MiXCR, producing one record per CDR3 protein. The sample has approximately 600,000 distinct CDR3 sequences, just under 40% seen once. The chain recombines TRBV7-8 with TRBJ2-7; no clear D gene. This clonotype was obtained from a human donor in good health (CMV status not recorded). Some clones in this sample may be carry-over from other donors' samples. The source was cultured PBMCs, collected from culture after CMV antigen stimulation. The CDR3: CASSLRPSTPYEQYF. DNA for the CDR3: TGTGCCAGCAGCTTACGGCCAAGTACCCCCTACGAGCAGTACTTC.